The 5 T cell receptor beta chains below come from one sample, sequenced in a study of blood T cell repertoires in COVID-19. The assay was immunoSEQ multiplex PCR, and TCRdb's table has in-frame clones only and misses some. The sample holds 45,000 to 55,000 clones, approximately 86% seen once. The sequenced sample consisted of peripheral blood. These TCRs come from a man between 65 and 85 years old with active COVID-19.

The chain is built from TRBV9 and TRBJ1-3; no reliable D call. V lost 4 bases, J lost 0 bases, and 11 bases lay in between. The length of the CDR3 is 15 residues. Germline CDR1 is SGDLS and CDR2 is YYNGEE. CDR3 loop: CASSPQILSGNTIYF. The CDR3 nucleotides read TGTGCCAGCAGCCCCCAGATCCTCTCTGGAAACACCATATATTTT. Variable domain in full (rest from reference TRBV9 and TRBJ1-3): DSGVTQTPKHLITATGQRVTLRCSPRSGDLSVYWYQQSLDQGLQFLIQYYNGEERAKGNILERFSAQQFPDLHSELNLSSLELGDSALYFCASSPQILSGNTIYFGEGSWLTVV.

This chain links TRBV5-1 with TRBJ1-1; TRBD1 aligns across 9 bases. CDR3 length: 17 residues. Germline values: CDR1 SGHRS, CDR2 YFSETQ. With V trimmed by 2 bases and J by 1 base, 9 bases remained unmatched. CDR3 residues: CASSFEPGTGRNTEAFF. CDR3 sequence (DNA): TGCGCCAGCAGCTTTGAACCCGGGACAGGGAGGAACACTGAAGCTTTCTTT.

This clone has a handful of counts. This chain joins TRBV6-6 and TRBJ1-6; D unresolved. Between the trimmed V and J ends, which lost 4 bases and 7 bases, there was a span of 8 bases. In germline, CDR1 is MNHNY, CDR2 SVGAGI (reference sequence). The CDR3 is 13 residues long. This CDR3 reads CASSSPENSPLHF. The CDR3 nucleotides read TGTGCCAGCAGTTCCCCTGAGAATTCACCCCTCCACTTT.

The V gene is TRBV5-5, the J gene TRBJ1-5, with D possibly being TRBD1 (5 bases). V lost 2 bases and J lost 2, with 14 bases in between. CDR1 SGHKS and CDR2 YYEKEE come from the germline V gene (reference sequence). This CDR3 is built from 16 residues. CDR3 in amino acids: CASSFTGGRGNQPQHF. CDR3 nucleotides: TGTGCCAGCAGCTTCACAGGCGGTAGAGGCAATCAGCCCCAGCATTTT.

This chain connects TRBV6-2 or TRBV6-3 to TRBJ1-1; TRBD1 is a possible D gene (5 bases). Germline V gene sequence: CDR1 MNHEY, CDR2 SVGEGT. This CDR3 region has 14 residues. The V gene lost 0 bases and the J gene lost 4 bases, with 9 bases spanning the gap. The CDR3 here is CASSYSVGGTEAFF. The CDR3 nucleotides read TGTGCCAGCAGTTACTCGGTCGGGGGCACTGAAGCTTTCTTT.